This T cell receptor beta chain was found in a study of T cell responses to AZD1222 COVID-19 vaccine. The data were produced by immunoSEQ multiplex PCR, yet TCRdb's version contains in-frame clones alone and is incomplete. The sample has more than 100,000 clones, roughly 87% seen once. Overall study results and limits: Spike-spanning, vaccine-associated CD4 TCRs were dominant at 160-218 and 743-854. Baseline seropositives among AZD1222 recipients totaled only five to seven. Increased Spike-specific TCR breadth and depth were observed after two AZD1222 doses. Per reports, nearly half of all spike-specific TCRs target regions that are unmutated in variants.

The CDR3 runs to 14 residues. V lost 8 bases, J lost 0 bases, and 11 bases lay in between. Per the germline V gene, CDR1 is MGHDK and CDR2 is SYGVNS. Of note for this clone: Its cognate antigen is unknown.

This chain links TRBV25-1 with TRBJ1-3; the D gene is possibly TRBD1 (6 bases). The sequence derives from an adult who received the AZD1222 COVID-19 vaccine. Specimen: peripheral blood, collected 28 days after the second AZD1222 dose. Here the CDR3 DNA reads TGTGCCAGCGGACAGTCCAGCTCTGGAAACACCATATATTTT. Its protein is CASGQSSSGNTIYF.